The 30 T cell receptor beta chains presented below share a single source sample, sequenced in a study of cytotoxic CD8 clonotypes in ibrutinib-treated CLL. Measured with immunoSEQ multiplex PCR; TCRdb has only the in-frame clones, and not every one. This sample has 200,000 to 250,000 clones; 60% to 75% occur once, and the top ten carry 15%. The sequences come from PBMCs, collected after 24 months of ibrutinib treatment. The receptors shown here come from a human donor with chronic lymphocytic leukemia.

This chain joins TRBV19 and TRBJ2-1; 10 nucleotides match TRBD2. With 9 bases clipped from V and 8 bases from J, the junction kept 13 bases outside the gene matches. CDR3 length: 15 residues. CDR1 is LNHDA and CDR2 is SQIVND in the germline V gene (reference sequence). The CDR3: CASRKPSGSGYEQFF. The CDR3 coding sequence is TGTGCCAGCCGGAAACCTAGCGGGAGCGGATATGAGCAGTTCTTC.

This clone was seen only a few times. The chain recombines TRBV7-3 with TRBJ2-3, with 7 positions matching TRBD2. V was pared by 1 base and J by 6 bases, with 7 bases of the junction left unmatched. Per germline, CDR1 SGHTA and CDR2 FQGTGA. The CDR3 sequence is 15 residues long. The DNA of the CDR3 is TGTGCCAGCAGCTTAAGCGGGAGAGGCGGGGATACGCAGTATTTT. It specifies CASSLSGRGGDTQYF.

There are a few counts of this clone. This chain links TRBV10-3 with TRBJ1-5; D gene ambiguous. Trimming took 4 bases from V and 4 from J, leaving 8 bases between them. The CDR3 runs 13 residues. Germline-derived CDR1 and CDR2 are ENHRY and SYGVKD. The CDR3 nucleotides are TGTGCCATCAGTGTGGAAGGAAATCAGCCCCAGCATTTT. Translating gives CAISVEGNQPQHF.

The J gene is TRBJ1-5, the V gene TRBV7-9; no definite D call. Germline lookup yields CDR1 SEHNR and CDR2 FQNEAQ (reference sequence). Trimming left V 0 bases short and J 2 bases short, with 11 bases between. CDR3 size: 16 residues. The CDR3 here is CASSLAPSLGNQPQHF. The CDR3 DNA reads as TGTGCCAGCAGCTTAGCCCCCTCTCTAGGCAATCAGCCCCAGCATTTT.

As to this clone: At one of its ends the junction is not consistent with the germline gene, which may arise from a read error. The chain links TRBV14 to TRBJ1-1; D is unresolved. The germline V gene has CDR1 SGHDN and CDR2 FVKESK. The CDR3 has 14 residues. The CDR3 is CASSQLGSALEASF. The CDR3 region has the DNA TGTGCCAGCAGCCAACTCGGGTCAGCCCTCGAAGCTTCCTTT.

This clone was picked up a small number of times. As DNA, the CDR3 is TGTGCCAGCAGCCAAGGCAGGGGGCTAAGAAGCAATGAGCAGTTCTTC. It translates to CASSQGRGLRSNEQFF. The V call is TRBV14, the J call TRBJ2-1; the match to TRBD1 covers 8 bases. CDR1 and CDR2 from the germline V gene are SGHDN and FVKESK. V shed 1 base, J shed 6 bases, and the junction held 8 bases outside the gene matches. This CDR3 contains 16 residues. Drawing the rest from reference TRBV14 and TRBJ2-1, the complete variable domain is EAGVTQFPSHSVIEKGQTVTLRCDPISGHDNLYWYRRVMGKEIKFLLHFVKESKQDESGMPNNRFLAERTGGTYSTLKVQPAELEDSGVYFCASSQGRGLRSNEQFFGPGTRLTVL.

Only a few counts were recorded for this clone. CDR3 amino acids: CASIGRGASGYEQYF. As DNA, the CDR3 is TGTGCCAGCATCGGGAGGGGGGCTAGCGGCTACGAGCAGTACTTC. The chain carries TRBV5-6 and TRBJ2-7; 8 positions match TRBD2. With 6 bases clipped from V and 3 bases from J, the junction kept 11 bases outside the gene matches. Germline assignment: CDR1 SGHDT and CDR2 YYEEEE. This CDR3 has 15 amino acids.

This rearrangement joins TRBV13 to TRBJ1-2, with D uncertain. V was pared by 2 bases and J by 6 bases, with 10 bases between. Per germline, CDR1 PRHDT and CDR2 FYEKMQ (reference sequence). The CDR3 covers 13 residues. CDR3: CASSLWQTDGYTF. The CDR3 coding sequence is TGTGCCAGCAGCTTATGGCAAACGGATGGCTACACCTTC.

CDR3 in DNA: TGTGCCAGCAGCTTAGCCAGGGTGGCCGATACGCAGTATTTT. The encoded protein is CASSLARVADTQYF. This chain uses TRBV11-2 with TRBJ2-3; maybe TRBD1 (5 bases). This CDR3 is 14 amino acids long. Trimming shortened V by 1 base and J by 6 bases, and 11 bases separated the two germline ends. Germline lookup yields CDR1 SGHAT and CDR2 FQNNGV.

The J gene is TRBJ2-3, the V gene TRBV9; D is unresolved. Germline values: CDR1 SGDLS, CDR2 YYNGEE. This CDR3 contains 12 residues. V was shortened by 2 bases and J by 3 bases, with 4 bases between the two germline ends. The CDR3 nucleotides are TGTGCCAGCAGCGTTCAGACAGATACGCAGTATTTT. The encoded protein is CASSVQTDTQYF.

J is TRBJ2-7 and V is TRBV5-1; D unresolved. This CDR3 is built from 12 residues. Germline V gives CDR1 SGHRS, CDR2 YFSETQ. V was clipped by 2 bases and J by 6 bases, with 9 bases between them. CDR3 loop: CASSFVGSEQYF. CDR3 nucleotides: TGCGCCAGCAGCTTCGTGGGCTCCGAGCAGTACTTC.

The rearrangement links TRBV27 to TRBJ2-1, with D possibly TRBD2 on 6 matching bases. V was trimmed by 2 bases and J by 7 bases, leaving 9 bases between them. Looked up from germline, CDR1 is MNHEY and CDR2 is SMNVEV (reference sequence). The CDR3 spans 13 residues. As DNA, the CDR3 is TGTGCCAGCAGTTTAGGGCTAGCGAATGAGCAGTTCTTC. Translation: CASSLGLANEQFF.

This clone was seen just once. V gene TRBV9 combines with J gene TRBJ2-1; 8 positions match TRBD2. The CDR3 is made up of 15 amino acids. Germline values: CDR1 SGDLS, CDR2 YYNGEE. V lost 0 bases to trimming and J lost 8 bases; unmatched junction nucleotides: 7. As DNA, the CDR3 is TGTGCCAGCAGCGTAGCGGGACTAGACTCCTATGAGCAGTTCTTC. It translates to CASSVAGLDSYEQFF.

The chain combines TRBV7-3 with TRBJ2-1; a possible D gene is TRBD2 (6 bases). Germline V CDR1 and CDR2: SGHTA, FQGTGA. V was clipped by 5 bases and J by 8 bases, with 16 bases between them. CDR3 length: 14 amino acids. The CDR3 DNA reads TGTGCCAGCAGCCGGGGACTTGATTCGGATGAGCAGTTCTTC. Amino acid sequence: CASSRGLDSDEQFF.

V is TRBV23-1 and J is TRBJ2-6; unclear D gene. TRBV23-1 is an ORF; its function is uncertain. V was shortened by 5 bases and J by 0 bases, with 2 bases between the two germline ends. This CDR3 is built from 13 residues. CDR3 sequence reads: CASSFSGANVLTF. CDR3 nucleotide sequence: TGCGCCAGCAGTTTCTCTGGGGCCAACGTCCTGACTTTC.

This clone was found a few times. CDR3 bases: TGTGCCAGTAGTGTAAAACTAGCGGGAGCCAGGACCGGGGAGCTGTTTTTT. Protein product: CASSVKLAGARTGELFF. The V gene is TRBV19, the J gene TRBJ2-2, with 11 bases that match TRBD2. The V gene's germline CDR1 is LNHDA and CDR2 SQIVND (reference sequence). This CDR3 region has 17 residues. V dropped 5 bases and J dropped 5; count of bases not matched to a gene: 10.

The chain carries TRBV29-1 and TRBJ2-7; D is unclear. The CDR3 is made up of 13 amino acids. With 2 bases removed from V and 0 bases from J, the gap between germline ends came to 8 bases. Germline V CDR1 and CDR2: SQVTM, ANQGSEA. For the CDR3, the DNA is TGCAGCGTTGAAAGGGCCGACTCCTACGAGCAGTACTTC. Its translation is CSVERADSYEQYF.

There are a few counts of this clone. This sequence joins TRBV27 and TRBJ2-7; 9 bases agree with TRBD2. The CDR3 runs 16 residues. Germline trimming cut 0 bases from V and 3 bases from J; bases unmatched to any gene: 6. Per the germline V gene, CDR1 is MNHEY and CDR2 is SMNVEV (reference sequence). The CDR3 sequence: CASSLSRTSVNYEQYF. In nucleotides, the CDR3 is TGTGCCAGCAGTTTATCAAGGACTAGCGTTAACTACGAGCAGTACTTC.

The V gene is TRBV5-1, the J gene TRBJ1-1; maybe TRBD1 (6 bases). Germline CDR1 is SGHRS and CDR2 is YFSETQ. V gave up 4 bases and J gave up 1 base, with 11 bases separating them. The CDR3 covers 14 residues. DNA for the CDR3: TGCGCCAGCAGCCCGGGACACCCGAACACTGAAGCTTTCTTT. Translated, it gives CASSPGHPNTEAFF.

This chain links TRBV28 with TRBJ2-5; D possibly corresponds to TRBD1 (5 bases). Trimming removed 3 bases at V and 5 bases at J, with 16 bases between. The CDR3 sequence is 15 residues long. Germline V lookup: CDR1 MDHEN, CDR2 SYDVKM. This CDR3 is CASSFGGAGRETQYF. The CDR3 coding sequence is TGTGCCAGCAGTTTCGGTGGGGCAGGGCGGGAGACCCAGTACTTC.

This clone appeared a single time. The chain is built from TRBV28 and TRBJ2-5; D perhaps matches TRBD2 (5 bases). This CDR3 is 13 amino acids long. Germline V gives CDR1 MDHEN, CDR2 SYDVKM. The V end was cut by 2 bases, the J end by 4 bases, with 8 bases between. CDR3 DNA sequence: TGTGCCAGCAGTTTACCTAGCAGAGAGACCCAGTACTTC. It specifies CASSLPSRETQYF.

V and J are TRBV28 and TRBJ2-1; D is perhaps TRBD1 (7 bases). V was clipped by 5 bases and J by 4 bases, with 15 bases between them. CDR1 MDHEN and CDR2 SYDVKM come from the germline V gene. CDR3 length: 15 residues. The CDR3 spells CASSLTGRSYNEQFF. The CDR3, as DNA: TGTGCCAGCAGTCTGACAGGGAGGTCATACAATGAGCAGTTCTTC.

This sequence joins TRBV19 and TRBJ2-7; possibly TRBD2 for D (5 bases). The CDR3 has 14 amino acids. V shed 6 bases and J shed 6 bases, with 18 bases lying between them. The germline CDR1 and CDR2 sequences are LNHDA and SQIVND (reference sequence). CDR3 loop: CASRGTRRISEQYF. CDR3 bases: TGTGCCAGTAGGGGTACTAGACGGATCTCCGAGCAGTACTTC.

The chain couples TRBV6-1 to TRBJ2-3; TRBD2 aligns across 8 bases. CDR1 is MNHNS and CDR2 is SASEGT in the germline V gene. This CDR3 spans 15 amino acids. The V gene end was trimmed by 0 bases and the J gene end by 8 bases; junction bases not matched to a gene: 7. CDR3 DNA: TGTGCCAGCAGTGAAGCCCCGTTAGCGGGAAGTACGCAGTATTTT. This translates into CASSEAPLAGSTQYF.

This chain joins TRBV7-2 and TRBJ1-1; no definite D call. Germline V lookup: CDR1 SGHTA, CDR2 FQGNSA. This CDR3 spans 13 amino acids. Trimming took 5 bases from V and 6 from J, leaving 13 bases between them. The DNA of the CDR3 is TGTGCCAGCAGCCCTACCCGAGTCCCTGAAGCTTTCTTT. It translates to CASSPTRVPEAFF.

V and J are TRBV9 and TRBJ1-1; TRBD1 is a possible D gene (5 bases). V shed 2 bases and J shed 2 bases, with 13 bases lying between them. The CDR3 runs 15 residues. Germline CDR1 is SGDLS and CDR2 is YYNGEE. The CDR3 region has the DNA TGTGCCAGCAGCGTCAGGCCGGGACTAAACACTGAAGCTTTCTTT. Translated: CASSVRPGLNTEAFF. Full variable domain (missing parts from reference TRBV9 and TRBJ1-1): DSGVTQTPKHLITATGQRVTLRCSPRSGDLSVYWYQQSLDQGLQFLIQYYNGEERAKGNILERFSAQQFPDLHSELNLSSLELGDSALYFCASSVRPGLNTEAFFGQGTRLTVV.

In its sample, this clone was seen once. J is TRBJ2-1 and V is TRBV19, with D unresolved. The CDR3 has 15 residues. Germline CDR1 reads LNHDA; CDR2 reads SQIVND (reference sequence). Trimming pared 5 bases from V and 2 bases from J, leaving 13 bases between. In nucleotides, the CDR3 is TGTGCCAGTAGTGCCGTCTCTGGAGCCTACAATGAGCAGTTCTTC. It is translated as CASSAVSGAYNEQFF. The variable domain in full, completed from reference TRBV19 and TRBJ2-1, reads DGGITQSPKYLFRKEGQNVTLSCEQNLNHDAMYWYRQDPGQGLRLIYYSQIVNDFQKGDIAEGYSVSREKKESFPLTVTSAQKNPTAFYLCASSAVSGAYNEQFFGPGTRLTVL.

As to this clone: The junction departs from the called germline gene at one end, perhaps through a read error. The chain uses TRBV30 and TRBJ2-3, with 7 bases identical to TRBD1. This CDR3 is built from 16 residues. The V gene's germline CDR1 is GTSNPN and CDR2 SVGIG (reference sequence). CDR3 nucleotide sequence: TGTGCCTGGAGTGACCCTAGGGGGCTTAGCACAGATGCGCAGTATTTT. Its translation is CAWSDPRGLSTDAQYF.

The CDR3 region is CASSLFVTGQGLDRAFF. The CDR3 region has the DNA TGTGCCAGCAGCTTATTCGTCACAGGACAGGGTTTGGATCGGGCTTTCTTT. The V call is TRBV7-9, the J call TRBJ1-1; 8 bases are a match to TRBD1. The CDR3 has 17 amino acids. J lost 11 bases, V lost 2 bases, and 19 bases had no gene match. Germline CDR1 SEHNR, CDR2 FQNEAQ (reference sequence).

This chain links TRBV28 with TRBJ2-1, with 8 bases lining up with TRBD2. Losses at the gene ends were 6 bases for V and 3 bases for J; bases not matched to a gene: 7. The CDR3 totals 15 residues. CDR1 and CDR2 (germline): MDHEN, SYDVKM. DNA for the CDR3: TGTGCCAGCAGAAATAGCGGGAAGTTCTACAATGAGCAGTTCTTC. Translation: CASRNSGKFYNEQFF.